Here is one TCR beta chain with its context. The CDR3 spans 14 residues. V was trimmed by 7 bases and J by 5 bases, leaving 17 bases between them. Germline V gene sequence: CDR1 MNHEY, CDR2 SMNVEV (reference sequence). These data are taken from a study of blood T cell repertoires in COVID-19. TCRdb's copy holds only in-frame clones and misses some; the assay was immunoSEQ multiplex PCR. The profile shows 290,000 or so clones, around nine tenths of them singletons. Individuals aged roughly 18 to 100 years were recruited from about two dozen US areas. The TCR comes from a young woman who had recovered from COVID-19. The sample was PBMCs or T cells enriched from blood (not recorded which). This chain joins TRBV27 and TRBJ1-2, with a possible D match to TRBD1 (6 bases). The CDR3 is CASKFGGARYGYTF. CDR3 DNA sequence: TGTGCCAGCAAATTCGGGGGGGCCAGATATGGCTACACCTTC.